This passage covers 3 T cell receptor beta chains from one sample sequenced in a study of T cell repertoires in cytomegalovirus infection. Their specific antigens are unknown. TCRdb recomputed calls from the reads with MiXCR, one row per CDR3 protein. The data hold fewer than 950,000 distinct CDR3 sequences, with 30% to 35% observed a single time. Source: cultured CD8+ T cells from PBMCs, taken from culture after CMV antigen stimulation. The receptors derive from a human donor in good health (CMV status not recorded). Some clones in this sample may be carry-over from other donors' samples.

A few counts support this clonotype. It may be a read error: a sequence one base away is much more abundant. This chain uses TRBV7-6 with TRBJ1-4, with TRBD1 matching over 7 bases. In germline, CDR1 is SGHVS, CDR2 FNYEAQ. The CDR3 loop spans 15 amino acids. The CDR3 nucleotides are TGTGCCAACAGCGCGCGACAGGGCCTGAATGAAAAACTGTTTTTT. It encodes CANSARQGLNEKLFF.

This clonotype occurred a few times. As DNA, the CDR3 is TGCGCCAGCAGCCAAGATGAGCGGGGGCCTTACAATGAGCAGTTCTTC. It is translated as CASSQDERGPYNEQFF. The chain is built from TRBV4-1 and TRBJ2-1; 8 bases are a match to TRBD2. Germline assignment: CDR1 MGHRA and CDR2 YSYEKL. The CDR3 is made up of 16 amino acids. Losses at the gene ends were 0 bases for V and 4 bases for J; bases not matched to a gene: 5.

This clonotype appeared many times. The chain has TRBV7-6 and TRBJ2-1; 9 bases line up with TRBD1. V shed 3 bases and J 5 bases; nucleotides not matched to a gene: 5. The CDR3 runs 15 residues. Germline CDR1 and CDR2: SGHVS and FNYEAQ. CDR3 region: CASSFSGQGDNEQFF. DNA of the CDR3: TGTGCCAGCAGCTTCTCGGGACAGGGAGACAATGAGCAGTTCTTC.